This is a list of T cell receptor beta chains from one sample in a study of sequential checkpoint blockade in melanoma. Sequencing was performed with immunoSEQ multiplex PCR; in TCRdb, only in-frame clones are kept and a portion is missing. The table shows around 10,000 clones, with around 24% occurring only once. This specimen was tumor tissue (inferred from file names), taken from a patient given nivolumab and ipilimumab in sequence. These receptors originate from a human donor with melanoma. Both conserved end residues are part of each CDR3.

TRBV11-3,14,CASSLKGNNEKLFF
TRBV1,15,CASTLRLAGGYEQYF
TRBV18,13,CASSPDRAYGYTF
TRBV6-8,14,CASISDGSGNTIYF
TRBV5-1,17,CASSPGVGPLSTDTQYF
TRBV9,15,CASSGLYRDPERLFF
TRBV18,15,CASSPRDIFTDTQYF
TRBV11-3,16,CASSLVASGTEETQYF
TRBV28,15,CASRPTSGSTGELFF
TRBV29-1,12,CSALTTYNEQFF
TRBV18,16,CASSKGGPGESYEQYF
TRBV5-1,16,CASSLSGGLNTGELFF
TRBV15,17,CATSRDRLEGRRDGYTF
TRBV18,14,CASSPGVVSYEQYF
TRBV6-8,13,CATSRDRVNEQFF
TRBV11-3,17,CASSPGWGDISYNEQFF
TRBV10-2,15,CASRAPGHLNTEAFF
TRBV23-1,13,CASSLAGNYGYTF
TRBV6-1,18,CASSEARVLWVSNQPQHF
TRBV6-8,16,CASSGRGQGAAKTQYF
TRBV6-8,13,CAISGDSNYGYTF
TRBV18,16,CASSPRQGDLNTEAFF
TRBV7-6,16,CASSLGGGASTDTQYF
TRBV19,15,CASSIPGIVDQPQHF
TRBV30,14,CAWSARLTNYGYTF
TRBV9,16,CASSVAQGGSLDTQYF
TRBV28,19,CASSPDTPSQDFRPYEQYF
TRBV6-8,15,CASKDRQGTLYGYTF
TRBV10-1,16,CASSESSVGREEKLFF
TRBV19,14,CASSIVLADYEQYF
TRBV11-3,17,CASSTPGTSGGDNEQFF
TRBV5-1,16,CASSRLGGQGVETQYF
TRBV11-3,15,CASSLWGPVGQPQHF
TRBV25-1,15,CASSTDRLQYNEQFF
TRBV18,15,CASSPWGRNTGELFF
TRBV14,13,CASSQIDSYEQYF
TRBV11-3,15,CASLLAGTSSDTQYF
TRBV6-8,17,CASSMTSGRAGYNEQFF
TRBV5-1,16,CASSLLPGQLTYEQYF
TRBV6-8,15,CASSRMGGGTDTQYF
TRBV18,14,CASSPIGSNQPQHF
TRBV11-3,20,CASSYRPGLAGGFSYNEQFF
TRBV11-3,14,CASSQGGPNSPLHF
TRBV18,16,CASSPPTGGSGNEQFF
TRBV9,13,CASSEEGTLPAFF
TRBV10-2,17,CASSESGLLLAKNIQYF
TRBV4-1,15,CASSPTLGRATEAFF
TRBV11-3,14,CASSVTGNGDEQFF
TRBV29-1,14,CSVVEQGLNTEAFF
TRBV7-4,19,CASSLNPLAGGPHTGELFF
TRBV11-3,15,CASRAGGVRNSPLHF
TRBV18,14,CASQRETAAGELFF